The 27 T cell receptor beta chains below come from one sample, sequenced in a study of blood T cell repertoires in COVID-19. Sequencing was performed with immunoSEQ multiplex PCR; in TCRdb, only in-frame clones are kept and a portion is missing. The table includes 300,000 to 400,000 clones, roughly 90% detected once. The sample was PBMCs or T cells enriched from blood (not recorded which). The receptors originated from a man aged 55-75 years who had recovered from COVID-19.

This clone appeared once. The V gene is TRBV5-5, the J gene TRBJ2-6; D may be TRBD1 (6 bases). The V end was cut by 3 bases, the J end by 0 bases, with 13 bases between. This CDR3 comprises 17 residues. Germline values: CDR1 SGHKS, CDR2 YYEKEE (reference sequence). Written as DNA, the CDR3 is TGTGCCAGCAGCTCCCGGGACAAGTCCTCTGGGGCCAACGTCCTGACTTTC. Translated: CASSSRDKSSGANVLTF. Complete variable domain (other parts from reference TRBV5-5 and TRBJ2-6): DAGVTQSPTHLIKTRGQQVTLRCSPISGHKSVSWYQQVLGQGPQFIFQYYEKEERGRGNFPDRFSARQFPNYSSELNVNALLLGDSALYLCASSSRDKSSGANVLTFGAGSRLTVL.

The gene calls are TRBV5-1 and TRBJ1-3; TRBD1 might be the D (5 bases). V was clipped by 3 bases and J by 1 base, with 14 bases between them. CDR3 length: 16 amino acids. CDR1 and CDR2 (germline): SGHRS, YFSETQ. CDR3 sequence reads: CASSSTWGGSGNTIYF. In DNA form, the CDR3 reads TGCGCCAGCAGCTCCACGTGGGGGGGATCTGGAAACACCATATATTTT.

The rearrangement joins TRBV5-1 to TRBJ2-5; 7 bases agree with TRBD1. Germline lookup yields CDR1 SGHRS and CDR2 YFSETQ. The CDR3 has 15 residues. V lost 0 bases to trimming and J lost 4 bases; unmatched junction nucleotides: 6. The CDR3 sequence: CASSLDRGQGETQYF. In DNA form, the CDR3 reads TGCGCCAGCAGCTTGGACAGGGGTCAGGGAGAGACCCAGTACTTC.

The chain couples TRBV10-3 to TRBJ1-2, with 8 positions matching TRBD1. CDR3 length: 14 residues. The J segment lost 7 bases and the V segment lost 2 bases, leaving 6 bases of the junction unmatched. CDR1 ENHRY and CDR2 SYGVKD come from the germline V gene. The CDR3 nucleotides read TGTGCCATCAGTGAGCAGGGGGCGCAAGTTGGCTACACCTTC. It yields the protein CAISEQGAQVGYTF.

CDR3 amino acids: CASSSPGGYEQYF. In nucleotides, the CDR3 is TGTGCCAGCAGCAGTCCAGGGGGCTACGAGCAGTACTTC. The J gene is TRBJ2-7, the V gene TRBV7-2; 7 nucleotides align to TRBD1. J lost 3 bases, V lost 5 bases, and 4 bases had no gene match. Germline lookup yields CDR1 SGHTA and CDR2 FQGNSA. The CDR3 length is 13 residues.

The chain joins TRBV15 to TRBJ1-2, with D perhaps matching TRBD1 (5 bases). CDR1 is LNHNV and CDR2 is YYDKDF in the germline V gene (reference sequence). With 5 bases removed from V and 4 bases from J, the gap between germline ends came to 8 bases. This CDR3 has 12 amino acids. CDR3 residues: CATSRRGYGYTF. The DNA of the CDR3 is TGTGCCACCAGCCGAAGGGGCTATGGCTACACCTTC. Variable domain in full (rest from reference TRBV15 and TRBJ1-2): DAMVIQNPRYQVTQFGKPVTLSCSQTLNHNVMYWYQQKSSQAPKLLFHYYDKDFNNEADTPDNFQSRRPNTSFCFLDIRSPGLGDTAMYLCATSRRGYGYTFGSGTRLTVV.

This sequence joins TRBV9 and TRBJ2-7; TRBD1 matches at 10 bases. Losses at the gene ends were 3 bases for V and 3 bases for J; bases not matched to a gene: 3. The CDR3 extends over 14 amino acids. Germline CDR1 reads SGDLS; CDR2 reads YYNGEE. This CDR3 reads CASSADRGDYEQYF. In nucleotides, the CDR3 is TGTGCCAGCAGCGCGGACAGGGGGGACTACGAGCAGTACTTC. Full variable domain (remainder filled in from reference TRBV9 and TRBJ2-7): DSGVTQTPKHLITATGQRVTLRCSPRSGDLSVYWYQQSLDQGLQFLIQYYNGEERAKGNILERFSAQQFPDLHSELNLSSLELGDSALYFCASSADRGDYEQYFGPGTRLTVT.

The sample holds one count of this clone. The rearrangement joins TRBV6-4 to TRBJ2-3; 10 bases are a match to TRBD2. Per germline, CDR1 MRHNA and CDR2 SNTAGT. Losses at the gene ends were 3 bases for V and 4 bases for J; bases not matched to a gene: 13. This CDR3 has 18 residues. CDR3 DNA: TGTGCCAGCAGTGAGTCGGGACTAGCGCCCTGGGGGCCAGATACGCAGTATTTT. Amino acids: CASSESGLAPWGPDTQYF.

The CDR3 reads CAISESRDRGRTGELFF. DNA of the CDR3: TGTGCCATCAGTGAGTCCCGGGACCGGGGGAGGACCGGGGAGCTGTTTTTT. The V gene is TRBV10-3, the J gene TRBJ2-2; D possibly corresponds to TRBD2 (6 bases). The CDR3 runs to 17 residues. Germline values: CDR1 ENHRY, CDR2 SYGVKD. The V gene lost 0 bases and the J gene lost 5 bases, with 16 bases spanning the gap.

The rearrangement links TRBV14 to TRBJ2-2; D remains unclear. Trimming took off 4 bases at V and 0 bases at J, with 12 bases between the two ends. The germline gives CDR1 SGHDN, CDR2 FVKESK. The CDR3 extends over 16 amino acids. CDR3 in amino acids: CASSPYSFANTGELFF. The CDR3 region has the DNA TGTGCCAGCAGCCCCTACAGCTTCGCGAACACCGGGGAGCTGTTTTTT.

The chain is built from TRBV6-5 and TRBJ2-1; D may be TRBD1 (6 bases). CDR3 size: 14 residues. V lost 5 bases and J lost 8, with 16 bases in between. CDR1 is MNHEY, CDR2 SVGAGI, per germline. The CDR3 sequence: CASSIRDTWDEQFF. CDR3 coding DNA: TGTGCCAGCAGTATCCGGGACACTTGGGATGAGCAGTTCTTC.

The gene calls are TRBV19 and TRBJ2-2; 8 nucleotides match TRBD1. V lost 4 bases and J lost 6; bases outside the gene matches: 4. The CDR3 consists of 14 residues. Looked up from germline, CDR1 is LNHDA and CDR2 is SQIVND (reference sequence). CDR3 in DNA: TGTGCCAGTAGTAGGCAGGGGGCATCCGGGGAGCTGTTTTTT. Amino acids: CASSRQGASGELFF.

The chain combines TRBV29-1 with TRBJ2-5; 9 positions match TRBD1. This CDR3 comprises 15 residues. V lost 2 bases to trimming and J lost 5 bases; unmatched junction nucleotides: 9. Per the germline V gene, CDR1 is SQVTM and CDR2 is ANQGSEA. The CDR3 DNA follows: TGCAGCGTTGAATCCCAACAGGGGGCGGGTGAGACCCAGTACTTC. Translating gives CSVESQQGAGETQYF.

This rearrangement joins TRBV28 to TRBJ1-2; 7 positions match TRBD1. The CDR3 spans 12 residues. V was pared by 10 bases and J by 5 bases, with 7 bases of the junction left unmatched. Germline lookup yields CDR1 MDHEN and CDR2 SYDVKM. CDR3 amino acids: CATGQEIYGYTF. The CDR3 DNA sequence: TGTGCCACCGGACAGGAAATTTATGGCTACACCTTC.

The chain recombines TRBV2 with TRBJ1-5; tentative D call: TRBD1 (5 bases). V was pared by 1 base and J by 7 bases, with 11 bases between. This CDR3 contains 14 residues. CDR1 and CDR2 from the germline V gene are SNHLY and FYNNEI. CDR3 nucleotides: TGTGCCAGCAGTGAAGGGTCAGGGAGGCAGCCCCAGCATTTT. Translated, it gives CASSEGSGRQPQHF.

The chain is built from TRBV6-5 and TRBJ2-7; tentative D call: TRBD1 (5 bases). The CDR3 totals 14 residues. Germline CDR1 reads MNHEY; CDR2 reads SVGAGI. Trimming stripped 4 bases from V and 1 base from J, with 11 bases between. The CDR3 loop reads CASSSGIRSYEQYF. CDR3 nucleotide sequence: TGTGCCAGCAGTTCAGGGATTCGATCCTACGAGCAGTACTTC.

The rearrangement joins TRBV19 to TRBJ2-5, with D tentatively TRBD2 (5 bases). This CDR3 spans 15 amino acids. The V and J ends lost 3 bases and 5 bases respectively, with 16 bases between them. Germline CDR1 and CDR2: LNHDA and SQIVND (reference sequence). DNA for the CDR3: TGTGCCAGTAGTATTATGGTGGGAGACGGGGAGACCCAGTACTTC. This codes for CASSIMVGDGETQYF.

The chain uses TRBV5-3 and TRBJ1-6, with 8 bases aligning to TRBD1. TRBV5-3 falls under the ORF class, with uncertain function. The CDR3 extends over 17 amino acids. J gave up 2 bases and V 2 bases, and 6 bases lay outside the gene matches. Here the CDR3 reads CARSFGQGRTYNSPLHF. Written as DNA, the CDR3 is TGTGCCAGAAGCTTTGGACAGGGCCGTACCTATAATTCACCCCTCCACTTT.

The chain joins TRBV7-9 to TRBJ2-1; D is perhaps TRBD2 (6 bases). The CDR3 length is 15 residues. Trimming removed 4 bases from V and 0 bases from J, with 10 bases in between. The germline CDR1 and CDR2 sequences are SEHNR and FQNEAQ (reference sequence). The CDR3 region is CASSWDGSSYNEQFF. As DNA, the CDR3 is TGTGCCAGCAGCTGGGACGGGAGCTCCTACAATGAGCAGTTCTTC. The variable domain in full, with the rest retrieved from reference TRBV7-9 and TRBJ2-1, is DTGVSQNPRHKITKRGQNVTFRCDPISEHNRLYWYRQTLGQGPEFLTYFQNEAQLEKSRLLSDRFSAERPKGSFSTLEIQRTEQGDSAMYLCASSWDGSSYNEQFFGPGTRLTVL.

V is TRBV9 and J is TRBJ1-1; 10 positions match TRBD1. With V trimmed by 4 bases and J by 0 bases, 6 bases remained unmatched. CDR3 size: 16 residues. Germline V gives CDR1 SGDLS, CDR2 YYNGEE. CDR3 sequence (DNA): TGTGCCAGCAGCTTAGGACAGGGGGAAATGAACACTGAAGCTTTCTTT. Translating it yields CASSLGQGEMNTEAFF.

The chain combines TRBV7-3 with TRBJ1-2; TRBD1 aligns across 7 bases. There are 15 residues in the CDR3. V trimming: 2 bases; J trimming: 8 bases; junction bases outside the gene matches: 11. Germline V gives CDR1 SGHTA, CDR2 FQGTGA. This CDR3 reads CASSLLGQGVEGYTF. As DNA, the CDR3 is TGTGCCAGCAGCTTACTGGGGCAGGGGGTAGAAGGCTACACCTTC.

This rearrangement joins TRBV27 to TRBJ1-2; possibly TRBD1 for D (6 bases). Trimming pared 3 bases from V and 4 bases from J, leaving 21 bases between. CDR3 size: 17 residues. Per the germline V gene, CDR1 is MNHEY and CDR2 is SMNVEV (reference sequence). CDR3 bases: TGTGCCAGCAGTTTTTCTCCTATTAGACAGGCAGGCTATGGCTACACCTTC. This codes for CASSFSPIRQAGYGYTF.

The rearrangement uses TRBV15 and TRBJ2-5; maybe TRBD1 (6 bases). The germline CDR1 and CDR2 sequences are LNHNV and YYDKDF (reference sequence). V lost 2 bases to trimming and J lost 0 bases, with 16 bases between them. The CDR3 is made up of 17 amino acids. CDR3 nucleotides: TGTGCCACCAGCAGAATGACAGGATCTAAGGACCAAGAGACCCAGTACTTC. This translates into CATSRMTGSKDQETQYF.

This chain joins TRBV5-1 and TRBJ2-1; a weak D match, TRBD1 (5 bases). The CDR3 extends over 13 amino acids. V was cut by 4 bases and J by 7 bases, with 12 bases left in between. The germline gives CDR1 SGHRS, CDR2 YFSETQ. CDR3 sequence (DNA): TGCGCCAGCAGCGTCTCCCCAGGGAATGAGCAGTTCTTC. It translates to CASSVSPGNEQFF.

The genes are TRBV6-9 and TRBJ1-2; TRBD1 is a possible D gene (5 bases). CDR1 and CDR2 from the germline V gene are MNHGY and SVAAGI. The CDR3 length is 13 residues. The V end was cut by 8 bases, the J end by 4 bases, with 14 bases between. CDR3 residues: CASQGGNTYGYTF. In nucleotides, the CDR3 is TGTGCCAGCCAGGGAGGGAATACCTATGGCTACACCTTC.

V is TRBV5-6 and J is TRBJ2-7; maybe TRBD2 (6 bases). Germline CDR1 reads SGHDT; CDR2 reads YYEEEE. The CDR3 runs to 14 residues. Trimming cost V 1 base and J 2 bases, with 10 bases left between them. CDR3: CASSLRGGAYEQYF. The CDR3 DNA is TGTGCCAGCAGCTTGAGGGGCGGGGCCTACGAGCAGTACTTC.

The rearrangement joins TRBV28 to TRBJ2-3, with 12 bases matching TRBD2. With 4 bases clipped from V and 0 bases from J, the junction kept 11 bases outside the gene matches. The CDR3 is 19 residues long. The germline CDR1 and CDR2 sequences are MDHEN and SYDVKM. The CDR3: CASSSVGLAGRRSTDTQYF. The CDR3 bases are TGTGCCAGCAGTTCGGTAGGACTAGCGGGAAGAAGAAGCACAGATACGCAGTATTTT. Full variable domain (missing parts from reference TRBV28 and TRBJ2-3): DVKVTQSSRYLVKRTGEKVFLECVQDMDHENMFWYRQDPGLGLRLIYFSYDVKMKEKGDIPEGYSVSREKKERFSLILESASTNQTSMYLCASSSVGLAGRRSTDTQYFGPGTRLTVL.